The 24 T cell receptor beta chains given below trace back to one sample, sequenced in a study of OX40 agonist ivuxolimab in advanced cancers. Method: immunoSEQ multiplex PCR; TCRdb's copy keeps in-frame clones and lacks some. The sample contains about 77,000 clones, over 70% of which appear only once. Here the sequenced sample was CD4+ or CD8+ T cells sorted from blood, taken in a trial of the OX40 agonist ivuxolimab. The receptors shown here come from an adult with an advanced solid tumor such as melanoma, head and neck, liver or kidney cancer.

This sequence joins TRBV11-3 and TRBJ2-1; 9 positions agree with TRBD1. V trimming: 5 bases; J trimming: 7 bases; junction bases outside the gene matches: 9. This CDR3 has 15 amino acids. CDR1 SGHNT and CDR2 YENEEA come from the germline V gene. The CDR3 reads CASSHRDRERNEQFF. CDR3 nucleotide sequence: TGTGCCAGCAGCCACCGGGACAGGGAACGAAATGAGCAGTTCTTC.

The V call is TRBV19, the J call TRBJ1-5, with 7 bases aligning to TRBD1. J was trimmed by 5 bases and V by 4 bases; bases with no gene match: 8. Per the germline V gene, CDR1 is LNHDA and CDR2 is SQIVND (reference sequence). The CDR3 loop spans 15 amino acids. CDR3 region: CASSTAQGGYQPQHF. CDR3 sequence (DNA): TGTGCCAGTAGTACAGCCCAGGGGGGATATCAGCCCCAGCATTTT.

The rearrangement uses TRBV6-1 and TRBJ2-7; D possibly corresponds to TRBD1 (6 bases). Germline V gene sequence: CDR1 MNHNS, CDR2 SASEGT. Deletions cut 10 bases from V and 2 bases from J, with 12 bases between. This CDR3 spans 12 amino acids. The CDR3 region is CAIRDIAYEQYF. The CDR3 region has the DNA TGTGCCATAAGGGACATAGCCTACGAGCAGTACTTC.

The V call is TRBV10-3, the J call TRBJ2-2, with D possibly TRBD2 on 6 matching bases. From germline, CDR1 is ENHRY and CDR2 SYGVKD. The CDR3 contains 15 residues. The germline V and J ends were trimmed by 9 bases and 3 bases, with 17 bases remaining between them. The CDR3 DNA is TGTGCCATAAGGGACTCCGTCTCGGACACCGGGGAGCTGTTTTTT. Amino acids: CAIRDSVSDTGELFF.

V usage is TRBV30 and J usage is TRBJ2-3, with 8 bases fitting TRBD1. The CDR3 covers 15 residues. CDR1 is GTSNPN, CDR2 SVGIG, per germline (reference sequence). J gave up 1 base and V 6 bases, and 9 bases lay outside the gene matches. The CDR3 nucleotides are TGTGCCTGTTACCGACAGGGGATGGGCACAGATACGCAGTATTTT. Encoded protein: CACYRQGMGTDTQYF.

J is TRBJ2-7 and V is TRBV7-9; tentative D call: TRBD2 (6 bases). CDR1 is SEHNR and CDR2 is FQNEAQ in the germline V gene (reference sequence). The CDR3 is made up of 15 amino acids. V lost 3 bases and J lost 0, with 12 bases in between. The CDR3 DNA reads as TGTGCCAGCAGCTTTGACCTAGCGAGCTCCTACGAGCAGTACTTC. This gives the protein CASSFDLASSYEQYF.

With regard to this clone: One junction end disagrees with the germline gene, perhaps due to a read error. The rearrangement links TRBV7-9 to TRBJ1-3; D is unclear. Germline CDR1 SEHNR, CDR2 FQNEAQ (reference sequence). There are 14 residues in the CDR3. The CDR3 spells CASSQDGTGNTIYF. CDR3 coding DNA: TGCGCCAGCAGCCAAGATGGAACTGGAAACACCATATATTTT.

V gene TRBV6-5 combines with J gene TRBJ2-5; 8 bases align to TRBD1. Germline CDR1 and CDR2: MNHEY and SVGAGI. The CDR3 contains 14 residues. The V segment lost 4 bases and the J segment 2 bases; nucleotides outside the gene matches: 3. The CDR3 region has the DNA TGTGCCAGCAGTTTAGGACAGGGACAAGAGACCCAGTACTTC. Translating it yields CASSLGQGQETQYF.

This clone was picked up one time. The CDR3 sequence: CASSPADSRTDTQYF. Written as DNA, the CDR3 is TGTGCCAGTAGTCCCGCGGACAGTCGAACAGATACGCAGTATTTT. The rearrangement links TRBV19 to TRBJ2-3; D may be TRBD1 (6 bases). V was clipped by 5 bases and J by 3 bases, with 15 bases between them. CDR1 and CDR2 (germline): LNHDA, SQIVND (reference sequence). CDR3 length equals 15 residues.

Here the CDR3 reads CASSLWDRDNSPLHF. DNA for the CDR3: TGTGCCAGCAGTTTATGGGACAGGGACAATTCACCCCTCCACTTT. The genes are TRBV27 and TRBJ1-6; the match to TRBD1 covers 9 bases. The J segment lost 7 bases and the V segment lost 1 base, leaving 2 bases of the junction unmatched. The CDR3 is 15 amino acids. Germline V CDR1 and CDR2: MNHEY, SMNVEV (reference sequence).

The chain employs TRBV4-1 and TRBJ2-5, with D unclear. The CDR3 is 12 residues long. With 2 bases removed from V and 4 bases from J, the gap between germline ends came to 5 bases. CDR1 is MGHRA, CDR2 YSYEKL, per germline. CDR3 nucleotides: TGCGCCAGCAGCCAACCCGGAGAGACCCAGTACTTC. This encodes CASSQPGETQYF.

V and J are TRBV6-1 and TRBJ1-4; D is unclear. V lost 6 bases and J lost 4, with 15 bases in between. The germline V gene encodes CDR1 MNHNS and CDR2 SASEGT. This CDR3 contains 15 residues. The CDR3 DNA reads as TGTGCCAGCAGCGGCCATGGAGCTCTTAATGAAAAACTGTTTTTT. Translation: CASSGHGALNEKLFF.

This sequence joins TRBV6-6 and TRBJ2-7; D not certain. Per the germline V gene, CDR1 is MNHNY and CDR2 is SVGAGI (reference sequence). Trimming pared 2 bases from V and 6 bases from J, leaving 8 bases between. There are 12 residues in the CDR3. The CDR3 region has the DNA TGTGCCAGCAGTTACATCCAGTCCGAGCAGTACTTC. This encodes CASSYIQSEQYF.

The CDR3 DNA is TGTGCCAGTAGTGCTCCAGGGAGGGTAGAAGAGACCCAGTACTTC. Residues: CASSAPGRVEETQYF. The chain links TRBV19 to TRBJ2-5, with TRBD2 matching over 7 bases. Germline V gene sequence: CDR1 LNHDA, CDR2 SQIVND (reference sequence). CDR3 size: 15 residues. V dropped 5 bases and J dropped 3; count of bases not matched to a gene: 9.

The rearrangement links TRBV5-1 to TRBJ2-6; D uncertain. Trimming pared 0 bases from V and 0 bases from J, leaving 10 bases between. The CDR3 is made up of 17 amino acids. Germline CDR1 reads SGHRS; CDR2 reads YFSETQ. This CDR3 is CASSLESAVSGANVLTF. The CDR3 DNA sequence: TGCGCCAGCAGCTTGGAGTCGGCGGTCTCTGGGGCCAACGTCCTGACTTTC.

The V call is TRBV6-5, the J call TRBJ2-1; possible D gene TRBD2, 7 bases. V was trimmed by 5 bases and J by 7 bases, leaving 15 bases between them. Germline CDR1 reads MNHEY; CDR2 reads SVGAGI. The CDR3 consists of 14 residues. The CDR3 DNA sequence: TGTGCCAGCAGTGCATTAGGGGGGGGGAATGAGCAGTTCTTC. This gives the protein CASSALGGGNEQFF.

The chain has TRBV10-3 and TRBJ2-5; 14 bases are a match to TRBD2. Losses at the gene ends were 4 bases for V and 4 bases for J; bases not matched to a gene: 2. There are 15 residues in the CDR3. Germline V lookup: CDR1 ENHRY, CDR2 SYGVKD. As DNA, the CDR3 is TGTGCCATCAGTGGTGGACTAGCGGGGGGAGAGACCCAGTACTTC. Protein sequence: CAISGGLAGGETQYF.

There are many counts of this clone. The genes are TRBV11-2 and TRBJ2-1; the match to TRBD1 covers 9 bases. J gave up 7 bases and V 5 bases, and 6 bases lay outside the gene matches. This CDR3 contains 14 residues. Germline CDR1 is SGHAT and CDR2 is FQNNGV. The chain's CDR3 is CASSPGTGLNEQFF. As DNA, the CDR3 is TGTGCCAGCAGCCCCGGGACAGGGTTGAATGAGCAGTTCTTC.

This clone has just one count. The genes are TRBV7-2 and TRBJ2-3, with D perhaps TRBD2 (6 bases). The ends were cut back, 6 bases at V and 1 base at J, with 11 bases in the middle. The CDR3 covers 14 residues. Germline assignment: CDR1 SGHTA and CDR2 FQGNSA. The CDR3 reads CASSREFGTDTQYF. CDR3 nucleotide sequence: TGTGCCAGCAGTCGGGAGTTTGGCACAGATACGCAGTATTTT.

The CDR3 nucleotides read TGTGCCAGCAGCTTACGACTGGATCGCACAGATACGCAGTATTTT. It yields the protein CASSLRLDRTDTQYF. The rearrangement links TRBV7-3 to TRBJ2-3, with D unclear. CDR1 and CDR2 from the germline V gene are SGHTA and FQGTGA. With 2 bases removed from V and 1 base from J, the gap between germline ends came to 10 bases. The CDR3 is 15 amino acids. Full variable domain (outside the CDR3, taken from reference TRBV7-3 and TRBJ2-3): GAGVSQTPSNKVTEKGKYVELRCDPISGHTALYWYRQSLGQGPEFLIYFQGTGAADDSGLPNDRFFAVRPEGSVSTLKIQRTERGDSAVYLCASSLRLDRTDTQYFGPGTRLTVL.

DNA of the CDR3: TGTGCCAGTAGGCTAGAGACAGGGAGAGAAAAACTGTTTTTT. Translating gives CASRLETGREKLFF. The chain recombines TRBV19 with TRBJ1-4; TRBD1 matches at 7 bases. Losses at the gene ends were 6 bases for V and 8 bases for J; bases not matched to a gene: 9. There are 14 residues in the CDR3. Germline V CDR1 and CDR2: LNHDA, SQIVND (reference sequence).

The J gene is TRBJ2-5, the V gene TRBV7-9, with D possibly being TRBD1 (5 bases). CDR1 is SEHNR and CDR2 is FQNEAQ in the germline V gene (reference sequence). This CDR3 region has 13 residues. Trimming took 5 bases from V and 5 from J, leaving 12 bases between them. CDR3 nucleotides: TGTGCCAGCAGCCCCGGGCCAGGGGAGACCCAGTACTTC. As protein: CASSPGPGETQYF.

This clone was seen a handful of times. The V call is TRBV5-1, the J call TRBJ1-2; D possibly corresponds to TRBD1 (5 bases). The germline CDR1 and CDR2 sequences are SGHRS and YFSETQ. This CDR3 is built from 14 residues. Trimming pared 4 bases from V and 0 bases from J, leaving 10 bases between. CDR3 amino acids: CASSPTTANYGYTF. CDR3 DNA sequence: TGCGCCAGCAGCCCCACGACAGCTAACTATGGCTACACCTTC.

The chain couples TRBV6-1 to TRBJ2-7, with unresolved D. V lost 4 bases and J lost 2, with 15 bases in between. CDR3 length: 15 amino acids. Germline values: CDR1 MNHNS, CDR2 SASEGT. CDR3 DNA sequence: TGTGCCAGCAGTGGCCGTTTCGAGGTCCCCTACGAGCAGTACTTC. Its translation is CASSGRFEVPYEQYF.